The rows below give T cell receptor beta chains drawn from one sample of a study of identical twins. TCRdb ran MiXCR on the 5' RACE reads and lists one entry per CDR3 protein. The table has around 100,000 distinct CDR3 sequences, 5.9% seen once. Sequencing was carried out using memory T cells sorted from blood. Receptors originate from a woman aged 50 to 65 in good health. Both conserved end residues are part of each CDR3. The D gene is left open where the match is weak. Some rows have no size entry. The others give once, few or many, or a class for an expanded clone.

size	D	V	J	CDR3	DNA
many	.	TRBV6-1	TRBJ1-1	CASSEAWGALTEAFF	TGTGCCAGCAGTGAAGCATGGGGGGCTCTCACTGAAGCTTTCTTT
many	.	TRBV6-2/TRBV6-3	TRBJ2-3	CASKSESDTQYF	TGTGCCAGCAAATCGGAATCAGATACGCAGTATTTT
.	TRBD2	TRBV20-1	TRBJ2-1	CSASSGGYNEQFF	TGCAGTGCATCTAGCGGGGGATACAATGAGCAGTTCTTC
many	.	TRBV29-1	TRBJ2-1	CSVNLYNEQFF	TGCAGCGTTAACCTATACAATGAGCAGTTCTTC
few	TRBD2	TRBV29-1	TRBJ2-1	CSVRLAGGGEQFF	TGCAGCGTCCGACTAGCGGGAGGCGGCGAGCAGTTCTTC
few	.	TRBV4-1	TRBJ2-5	CASSQGSRAKWGETQYF	TGCGCCAGCAGCCAAGGTTCAAGGGCCAAGTGGGGGGAGACCCAGTACTTC
many	.	TRBV6-5	TRBJ1-5	CASSRNRGNQPQHF	TGTGCCAGCAGTCGGAACAGGGGCAATCAGCCCCAGCATTTT
few	TRBD1	TRBV2	TRBJ2-2	CASSAQQGAGGELFF	TGTGCCAGCAGTGCCCAACAGGGGGCGGGCGGGGAGCTGTTTTTT
many	TRBD1	TRBV6-1	TRBJ2-2	CASSVQGAGGELFF	TGTGCCAGCAGTGTCCAGGGGGCGGGCGGGGAGCTGTTTTTT
many	.	TRBV20-1	TRBJ1-3	CSAIPLETASGNTIYF	TGCAGTGCTATTCCCTTAGAAACAGCCTCTGGAAACACCATATATTTT
many	.	TRBV6-1	TRBJ2-3	CASSEAPTGDTQYF	TGTGCCAGCAGTGAAGCCCCGACAGGAGATACGCAGTATTTT
few	.	TRBV6-1	TRBJ1-2	CASSEASGAGGYTF	TGTGCCAGCAGTGAAGCTTCAGGGGCGGGGGGCTACACCTTC
many	TRBD1	TRBV19	TRBJ1-4	CASSTPGQGTEKLFF	TGTGCCAGTAGTACGCCGGGACAGGGTACCGAAAAACTGTTTTTT
many	TRBD1	TRBV19	TRBJ2-2	CATGGFAFTGELFF	TGTGCCACAGGGGGATTTGCGTTCACCGGGGAGCTGTTTTTT
.	.	TRBV10-2	TRBJ1-1	CASSESEPSMNTEAFF	TGCGCCAGCAGTGAGTCTGAGCCCTCCATGAACACTGAAGCTTTCTTT
many	.	TRBV5-1	TRBJ1-2	CASSLEGRNYGYTF	TGCGCCAGCAGCTTGGAGGGGAGGAACTATGGCTACACCTTC
.	.	TRBV3-1	TRBJ1-3	CASSHQEVAAGNTIYF	TGTGCCAGCAGCCACCAAGAGGTCGCAGCTGGAAACACCATATATTTT
many	.	TRBV5-1	TRBJ2-1	CASSSAGSSYNEQFF	TGCGCCAGCAGCTCGGCAGGAAGCTCCTACAATGAGCAGTTCTTC
many	.	TRBV7-7	TRBJ2-5	CASRDRGGETQYF	TGTGCTAGCAGAGATAGGGGGGGAGAGACCCAGTACTTC
few	.	TRBV2	TRBJ2-1	CASSPSLGYEQFF	TGTGCCAGCAGCCCCAGTCTTGGCTATGAGCAGTTCTTC
many	.	TRBV6-5	TRBJ1-1	CASSRGPTEAFF	TGTGCCAGCAGCCGAGGTCCCACTGAAGCTTTCTTT
many	.	TRBV5-1	TRBJ2-4	CASGDGVLAKNIQYF	TGCGCCAGCGGGGATGGGGTCCTAGCCAAAAACATTCAGTACTTC
many	.	TRBV5-1	TRBJ2-3	CASSIQGTDTQYF	TGCGCCAGCAGCATCCAAGGGACAGATACGCAGTATTTT
.	.	TRBV5-6	TRBJ1-5	CASSLGPGGQPQHF	TGTGCCAGCAGCTTGGGTCCGGGAGGCCAGCCCCAGCATTTT
many	TRBD1	TRBV12-3/TRBV12-4	TRBJ1-5	CASSPGQGDQPQHF	TGTGCCAGCAGCCCGGGACAGGGGGATCAGCCCCAGCATTTT
many	.	TRBV5-1	TRBJ1-1	CASSLGDTGGGAFF	TGCGCCAGCAGCTTGGGTGACACCGGCGGGGGTGCTTTCTTT
many	.	TRBV24-1	TRBJ2-3	CATSVGAATDTQYF	TGTGCCACCAGCGTCGGGGCAGCCACAGATACGCAGTATTTT
.	.	TRBV6-2/TRBV6-3	TRBJ2-2	CASSYLGTTNTGELFF	TGTGCCAGCAGTTACTTAGGGACAACGAACACCGGGGAGCTGTTTTTT
many	TRBD1	TRBV20-1	TRBJ2-7	CSAADRISYEQYF	TGCAGTGCTGCGGACAGGATCTCGTACGAGCAGTACTTC
many	.	TRBV6-5	TRBJ1-2	CASSLQGTNYGYTF	TGTGCCAGCAGTCTACAGGGTACTAACTATGGCTACACCTTC
many	TRBD1	TRBV28	TRBJ2-7	CATVGQAYEQYF	TGTGCCACCGTGGGACAGGCCTACGAGCAGTACTTC
many	.	TRBV29-1	TRBJ2-7	CSVTNRAGQYF	TGCAGCGTTACCAACAGGGCCGGGCAGTACTTC
many	TRBD2	TRBV6-2/TRBV6-3	TRBJ2-1	CATSGRGAQANNEQFF	TGTGCCACCTCCGGGCGGGGGGCTCAAGCCAACAATGAGCAGTTCTTC
.	.	TRBV5-1	TRBJ2-3	CASSLDRATDTQYF	TGCGCCAGCAGCTTGGACAGGGCTACAGATACGCAGTATTTT
many	.	TRBV24-1	TRBJ2-3	CATSDFGITATDTQYF	TGTGCCACCAGTGATTTTGGGATTACCGCGACAGATACGCAGTATTTT
.	TRBD1	TRBV6-5	TRBJ1-5	CASSPRQGYQPQHF	TGTGCCAGCAGTCCTCGACAGGGGTATCAGCCCCAGCATTTT